This TCR beta chain was sequenced in a study of T cells in Graves' hyperthyroidism and ophthalmopathy. About the research overall: At initial diagnosis, before any treatment had begun, peripheral blood was obtained.

Ten or more counts support this clonotype. Amplification yielded TCR beta CDR3 regions, with RNA transcripts as the source. First-round RT-PCR targeting the TCR CDR3 was performed with the HTBI primer set. MiXCR was run by TCRdb on the multiplex PCR reads, yielding one entry per CDR3 protein. The top ten hold 2.5% to 4% of the sample, which has under 600,000 distinct CDR3 sequences, approximately 16% seen once. Germline loops: CDR1 ENHRY, CDR2 SYGVKD. CDR3 length: 16 amino acids. Losses at the gene ends were 3 bases for V and 0 bases for J; bases not matched to a gene: 4. Uncontrolled infection, other autoimmune disease, pregnancy or lactation led to exclusion. It was approximately 9.4 ml of fresh peripheral blood that supplied the PBMCs.

The rearrangement uses TRBV10-3 and TRBJ2-1; TRBD1 matches at 8 bases. What was sequenced was blood. The receptor was derived from a woman in her thirties or forties with Graves' ophthalmopathy. CDR3 loop: CAISETGQGSYNEQFF. The CDR3 nucleotides are TGTGCCATCAGTGAAACAGGACAGGGCTCCTACAATGAGCAGTTCTTC.